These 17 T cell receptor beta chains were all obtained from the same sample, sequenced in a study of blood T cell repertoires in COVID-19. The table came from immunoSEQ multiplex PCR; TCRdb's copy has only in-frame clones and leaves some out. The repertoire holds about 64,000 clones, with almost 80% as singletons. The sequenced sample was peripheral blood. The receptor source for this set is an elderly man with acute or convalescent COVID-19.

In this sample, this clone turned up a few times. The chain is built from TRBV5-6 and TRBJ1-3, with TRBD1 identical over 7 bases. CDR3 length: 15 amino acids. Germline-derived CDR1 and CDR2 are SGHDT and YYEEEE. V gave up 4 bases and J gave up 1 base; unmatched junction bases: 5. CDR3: CASSAWTGSGNTIYF. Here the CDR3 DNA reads TGTGCCAGCAGCGCCTGGACAGGTTCTGGAAACACCATATATTTT. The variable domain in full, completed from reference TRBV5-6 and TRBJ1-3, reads DAGVTQSPTHLIKTRGQQVTLRCSPKSGHDTVSWYQQALGQGPQFIFQYYEEEERQRGNFPDRFSGHQFPNYSSELNVNALLLGDSALYLCASSAWTGSGNTIYFGEGSWLTVV.

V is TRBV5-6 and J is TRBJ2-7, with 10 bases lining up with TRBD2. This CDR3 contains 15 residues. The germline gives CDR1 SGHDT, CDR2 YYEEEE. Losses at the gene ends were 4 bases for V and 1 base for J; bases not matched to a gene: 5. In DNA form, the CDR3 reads TGTGCCAGCAGCCGGGGACTAGCGTTGTCCTACGAGCAGTACTTC. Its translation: CASSRGLALSYEQYF.

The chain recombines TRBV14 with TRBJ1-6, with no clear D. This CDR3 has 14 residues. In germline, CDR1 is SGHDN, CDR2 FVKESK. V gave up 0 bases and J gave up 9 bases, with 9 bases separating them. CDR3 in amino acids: CASSQDHVASPLHF. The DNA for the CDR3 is TGTGCCAGCAGCCAAGACCACGTAGCTTCACCCCTCCACTTT. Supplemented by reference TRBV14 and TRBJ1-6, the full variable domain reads EAGVTQFPSHSVIEKGQTVTLRCDPISGHDNLYWYRRVMGKEIKFLLHFVKESKQDESGMPNNRFLAERTGGTYSTLKVQPAELEDSGVYFCASSQDHVASPLHFGNGTRLTVT.

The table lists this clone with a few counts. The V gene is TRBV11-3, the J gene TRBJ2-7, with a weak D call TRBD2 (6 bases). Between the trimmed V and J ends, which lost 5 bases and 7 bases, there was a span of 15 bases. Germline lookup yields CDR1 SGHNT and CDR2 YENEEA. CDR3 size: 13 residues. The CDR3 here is CASSPPGSWEQYF. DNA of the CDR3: TGTGCCAGCAGCCCCCCCGGGAGTTGGGAGCAGTACTTC.

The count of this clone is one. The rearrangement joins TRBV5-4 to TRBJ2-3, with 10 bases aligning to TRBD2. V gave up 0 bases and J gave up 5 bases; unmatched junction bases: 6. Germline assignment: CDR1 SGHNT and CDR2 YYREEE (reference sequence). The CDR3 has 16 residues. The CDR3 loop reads CASSLALAGLEDTQYF. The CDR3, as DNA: TGTGCCAGCAGCTTGGCACTAGCGGGGTTAGAAGATACGCAGTATTTT.

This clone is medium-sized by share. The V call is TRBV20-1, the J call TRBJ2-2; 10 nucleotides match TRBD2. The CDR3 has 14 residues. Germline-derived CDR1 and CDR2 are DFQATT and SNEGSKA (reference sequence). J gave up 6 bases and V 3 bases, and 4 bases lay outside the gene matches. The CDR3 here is CSASPSGGAGELFF. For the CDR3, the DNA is TGCAGTGCTAGTCCGAGCGGGGGGGCCGGGGAGCTGTTTTTT.

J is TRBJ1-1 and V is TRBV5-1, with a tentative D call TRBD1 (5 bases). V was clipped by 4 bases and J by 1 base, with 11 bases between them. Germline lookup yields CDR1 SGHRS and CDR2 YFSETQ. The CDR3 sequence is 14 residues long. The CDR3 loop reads CASSQGLSNTEAFF. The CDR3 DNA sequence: TGCGCCAGCAGCCAGGGACTCTCGAACACTGAAGCTTTCTTT.

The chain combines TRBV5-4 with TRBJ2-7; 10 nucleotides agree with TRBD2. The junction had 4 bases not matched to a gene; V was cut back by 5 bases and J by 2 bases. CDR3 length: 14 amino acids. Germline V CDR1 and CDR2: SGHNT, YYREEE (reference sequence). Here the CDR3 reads CASSPSGSAYEQYF. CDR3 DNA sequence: TGTGCCAGCAGTCCTAGCGGGAGCGCCTACGAGCAGTACTTC. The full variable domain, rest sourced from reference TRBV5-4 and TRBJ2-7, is ETGVTQSPTHLIKTRGQQVTLRCSSQSGHNTVSWYQQALGQGPQFIFQYYREEENGRGNFPPRFSGLQFPNYSSELNVNALELDDSALYLCASSPSGSAYEQYFGPGTRLTVT.

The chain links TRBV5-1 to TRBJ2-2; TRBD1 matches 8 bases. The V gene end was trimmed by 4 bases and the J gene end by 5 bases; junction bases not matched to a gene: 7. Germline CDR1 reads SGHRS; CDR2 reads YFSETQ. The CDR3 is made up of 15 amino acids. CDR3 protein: CASSPDRAGTGELFF. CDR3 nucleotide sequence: TGCGCCAGCAGCCCGGACAGGGCGGGGACCGGGGAGCTGTTTTTT.

DNA for the CDR3: TGTGCCAGCAGCGTAGGTCTGTCTTCCACTTACACTGAAGCTTTCTTT. As protein: CASSVGLSSTYTEAFF. This chain uses TRBV9 with TRBJ1-1; D gene unclear. The V end was cut by 0 bases, the J end by 3 bases, with 15 bases between. CDR1 and CDR2 (germline): SGDLS, YYNGEE. The CDR3 is 16 residues long.

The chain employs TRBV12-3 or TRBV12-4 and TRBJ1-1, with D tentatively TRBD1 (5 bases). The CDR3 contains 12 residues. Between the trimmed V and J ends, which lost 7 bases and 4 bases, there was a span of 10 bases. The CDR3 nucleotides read TGTGCCAGCAATCAGGGCATCACTGAAGCTTTCTTT. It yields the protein CASNQGITEAFF.

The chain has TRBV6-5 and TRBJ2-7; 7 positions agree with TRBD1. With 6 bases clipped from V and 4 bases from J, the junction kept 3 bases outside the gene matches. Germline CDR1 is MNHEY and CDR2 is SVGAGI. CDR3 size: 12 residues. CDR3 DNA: TGTGCCAGCAGGCGACAGGGTTACGAGCAGTACTTC. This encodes CASRRQGYEQYF.

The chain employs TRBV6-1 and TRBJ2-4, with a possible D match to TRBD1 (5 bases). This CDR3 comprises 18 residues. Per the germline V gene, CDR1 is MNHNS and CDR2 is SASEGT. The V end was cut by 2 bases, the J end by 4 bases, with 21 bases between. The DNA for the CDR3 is TGTGCCAGCAGTGAATCTGGCCCCAGGGCCCCTAAGAAAAACATTCAGTACTTC. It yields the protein CASSESGPRAPKKNIQYF.

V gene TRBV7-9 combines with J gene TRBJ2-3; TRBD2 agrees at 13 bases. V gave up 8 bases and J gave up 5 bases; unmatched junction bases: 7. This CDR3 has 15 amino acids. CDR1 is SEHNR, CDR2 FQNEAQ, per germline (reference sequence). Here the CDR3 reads CASAQTSGGLDTQYF. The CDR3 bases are TGTGCCAGCGCCCAGACTAGCGGGGGGCTAGATACGCAGTATTTT.

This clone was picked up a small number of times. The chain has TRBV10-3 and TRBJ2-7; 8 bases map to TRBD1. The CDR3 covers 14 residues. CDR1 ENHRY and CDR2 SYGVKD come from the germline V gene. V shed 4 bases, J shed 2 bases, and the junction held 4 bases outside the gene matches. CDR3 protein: CAISGTGNPYEQYF. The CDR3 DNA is TGTGCCATCAGTGGGACAGGGAACCCCTACGAGCAGTACTTC.

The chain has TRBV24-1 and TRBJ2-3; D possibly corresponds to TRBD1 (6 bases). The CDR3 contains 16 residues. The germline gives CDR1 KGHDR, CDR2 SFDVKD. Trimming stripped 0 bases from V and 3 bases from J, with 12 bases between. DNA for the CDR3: TGTGCCACCAGTGATTTGCGCCGGACAGTGACAGATACGCAGTATTTT. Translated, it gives CATSDLRRTVTDTQYF.

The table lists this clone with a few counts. The CDR3 DNA follows: TGTGCCAGCAGCGCTGTGGACAGGGCGAACACTGAAGCTTTCTTT. This sequence encodes CASSAVDRANTEAFF. The V and J genes are TRBV5-5 and TRBJ1-1, with 8 bases fitting TRBD1. The ends lost 4 bases at V and 1 base at J; junction bases unmatched: 6. The CDR3 length is 15 residues. Germline assignment: CDR1 SGHKS and CDR2 YYEKEE (reference sequence).